This T cell receptor (beta chain) was recorded in a study of blood T cell repertoires in COVID-19. On the study more broadly: Sites across the United States, Italy and Spain contributed samples from acute and convalescent COVID-19.

V lost 6 bases to trimming and J lost 3 bases; unmatched junction nucleotides: 5. Germline V gene lookup returns CDR1 LNHDA and CDR2 SQIVND (reference sequence). The CDR3 totals 13 residues. Participants were placed into cohorts based on the clinical history they reported. Profiling relied on immunoSEQ multiplex PCR, and the TCRdb table lists in-frame clones only, not all of them. This sample has 150,000 to 200,000 clones, with approximately 80% found just once. The V gene is TRBV19, the J gene TRBJ2-7; TRBD2 matches at 7 bases. This receptor was identified in a man aged 50 or older who had recovered from COVID-19. The sample was PBMCs or T cells enriched from blood (not recorded which). The CDR3 DNA sequence: TGTGCCAGTAGGTCCGGGGAGGGCTACGAGCAGTACTTC. Its protein is CASRSGEGYEQYF.